This T cell receptor (beta chain) originates from a study of read filtering for tumor transcriptome and immune sequencing. Study as a whole: R-ISS stage counts were roughly 8 for I, roughly 15 for II, 6 or 7 for III. Transcriptome libraries were built from DNase-treated RNA. The study, taken as a whole, reports: Correlation between methods rose after single-read clonotypes were removed. Compared with RNA-seq, IR-seq gave much higher clonotype depth and reliability.

Concerning this clonotype: Its antigen is unknown.

CDR1 and CDR2 (germline): KGHDR, SFDVKD. This CDR3 is built from 13 residues. V was pared by 9 bases and J by 5 bases, with 15 bases between. From 350 to 500 ng of RNA, a library with molecular barcoded alpha/delta and beta/gamma adaptors was made. TCRdb reanalysed the reads using MiXCR and keeps one entry per CDR3 protein. Of 85,000 to 100,000 distinct CDR3 sequences listed, approximately 21% were seen once; the top ten hold about 10%. The chain combines TRBV24-1 with TRBJ2-5, with D perhaps matching TRBD1 (6 bases). The material sequenced was a population of CD138-negative cells sorted from bone marrow. The receptor comes from a donor at least 40 years old with multiple myeloma. CDR3 protein: CATGLTGHETQYF. CDR3 nucleotide sequence: TGTGCCACCGGACTGACAGGTCATGAGACCCAGTACTTC.